These T cell receptor beta chains were read from a single sample in a study of cytomegalovirus exposure and HLA in healthy donors. Using immunoSEQ multiplex PCR, the repertoire was profiled, and TCRdb retains in-frame clones only, with some absent. Seen here are tens of thousands of clones, 85% observed once, and the top ten hold 20% to 25%. Sequenced sample: PBMCs. These receptors originate from a man aged 18-30 years in good health and CMV-seropositive. The CDR3 runs from the conserved cysteine through the conserved F or W. D genes are given only for firm matches. Expanded clones are given a class, and other clones once, few, many or no size at all.

size: NA
J: TRBJ2-3
V: TRBV7-9
D: NA
CDR3: CASSLAEGPDTDTQYF
DNA: TGTGCCAGCAGCTTAGCCGAGGGCCCTGACACAGATACGCAGTATTTT

size: NA
J: TRBJ2-3
V: TRBV5-1
D: TRBD1
CDR3: CASSLGTGGPTDTQYF
DNA: TGCGCCAGCAGCTTGGGGACAGGGGGCCCCACAGATACGCAGTATTTT

size: NA
J: TRBJ1-4
V: TRBV30
D: TRBD1
CDR3: CAWSGQGGEKLFF
DNA: TGTGCCTGGAGTGGACAGGGGGGGGAAAAACTGTTTTTT

size: NA
J: TRBJ1-1
V: TRBV27
D: NA
CDR3: CASSLLGGEAFF
DNA: TGTGCCAGCAGTTTATTAGGGGGTGAAGCTTTCTTT

size: NA
J: TRBJ2-1
V: TRBV9
D: TRBD1
CDR3: CASSVDGQGGNEQFF
DNA: TGTGCCAGCAGCGTAGACGGACAGGGCGGTAATGAGCAGTTCTTC

size: NA
J: TRBJ2-4
V: TRBV4-1
D: NA
CDR3: CASSSPIGVQYF
DNA: TGCGCCAGCAGTTCACCCATAGGAGTTCAGTACTTC

size: NA
J: TRBJ2-5
V: TRBV6-6
D: NA
CDR3: CASSLGPRETQYF
DNA: TGTGCCAGCAGCCTGGGGCCTCGGGAGACCCAGTACTTC

size: NA
J: TRBJ2-7
V: TRBV6-5
D: NA
CDR3: CASSYSGQGSSYEQYF
DNA: TGTGCCAGCAGTTACTCCGGGCAGGGGTCTTCCTACGAGCAGTACTTC

size: NA
J: TRBJ2-5
V: TRBV9
D: NA
CDR3: CASSVDGGQLRETQYF
DNA: TGTGCCAGCAGCGTAGATGGTGGACAGCTCCGGGAGACCCAGTACTTC

size: few
J: TRBJ2-2
V: TRBV5-1
D: NA
CDR3: CASRDNFNTGELFF
DNA: TGCGCCAGCCGGGACAACTTTAACACCGGGGAGCTGTTTTTT

size: NA
J: TRBJ2-2
V: TRBV6-1
D: TRBD2
CDR3: CASSERAGVGTGELFF
DNA: TGTGCCAGCAGTGAACGCGCGGGAGTAGGGACCGGGGAGCTGTTTTTT

size: NA
J: TRBJ2-3
V: TRBV5-4
D: TRBD2
CDR3: CASSLGVAGDTQYF
DNA: TGTGCCAGCAGCTTGGGAGTAGCGGGAGATACGCAGTATTTT

size: NA
J: TRBJ2-7
V: TRBV4-1
D: NA
CDR3: CASSLMSRGVGLAEQYF
DNA: TGCGCCAGCAGCCTCATGTCCAGGGGAGTCGGTCTAGCCGAGCAGTACTTC

size: NA
J: TRBJ1-1
V: TRBV28
D: NA
CDR3: CASSSPGLNTEAFF
DNA: TGTGCCAGCAGTTCCCCCGGACTCAACACTGAAGCTTTCTTT

size: NA
J: TRBJ1-1
V: TRBV7-9
D: NA
CDR3: CASSYLLEAFF
DNA: TGTGCCAGCAGCTATTTACTTGAAGCTTTCTTT

size: NA
J: TRBJ2-7
V: TRBV27
D: TRBD1
CDR3: CASSPGTGPFYEQYF
DNA: TGTGCCAGCAGTCCGGGGACAGGGCCCTTCTACGAGCAGTACTTC

size: NA
J: TRBJ1-5
V: TRBV2
D: TRBD1
CDR3: CASSELRTGGSQPQHF
DNA: TGTGCCAGCAGTGAACTCAGGACAGGGGGCAGTCAGCCCCAGCATTTT

size: NA
J: TRBJ2-3
V: TRBV7-9
D: NA
CDR3: CASSLVGTDTQYF
DNA: TGTGCCAGCAGCTTAGTAGGCACAGATACGCAGTATTTT

size: NA
J: TRBJ2-1
V: TRBV5-4
D: NA
CDR3: CASSLARARNEQFF
DNA: TGTGCCAGCAGCTTGGCCAGGGCGCGAAATGAGCAGTTCTTC

size: NA
J: TRBJ2-2
V: TRBV30
D: NA
CDR3: CAWTQGPDLGELFF
DNA: TGTGCCTGGACTCAGGGGCCCGACCTGGGGGAGCTGTTTTTT

size: NA
J: TRBJ2-7
V: TRBV19
D: TRBD2
CDR3: CASSIRTSGFYEQYF
DNA: TGTGCCAGTAGTATTAGGACTAGCGGTTTCTACGAGCAGTACTTC

size: NA
J: TRBJ2-3
V: TRBV6-1
D: NA
CDR3: CASSQGLSDTQYF
DNA: TGTGCCAGCAGCCAGGGGCTAAGTGATACGCAGTATTTT